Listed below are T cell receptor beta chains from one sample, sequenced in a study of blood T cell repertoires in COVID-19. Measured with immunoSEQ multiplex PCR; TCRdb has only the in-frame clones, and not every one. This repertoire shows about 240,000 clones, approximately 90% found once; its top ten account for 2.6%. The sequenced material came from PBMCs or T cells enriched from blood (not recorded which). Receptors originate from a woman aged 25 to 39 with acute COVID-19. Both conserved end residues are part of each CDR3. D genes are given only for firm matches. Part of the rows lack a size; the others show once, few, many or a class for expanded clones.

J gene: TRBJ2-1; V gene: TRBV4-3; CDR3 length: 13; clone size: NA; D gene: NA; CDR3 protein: CASSRTTYNEQFF; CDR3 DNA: TGCGCCAGCAGCCGGACTACCTACAATGAGCAGTTCTTC
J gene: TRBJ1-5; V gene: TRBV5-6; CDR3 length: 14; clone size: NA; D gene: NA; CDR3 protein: CASSFREEGQPQHF; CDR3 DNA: TGTGCCAGCAGCTTCCGGGAAGAAGGTCAGCCCCAGCATTTT
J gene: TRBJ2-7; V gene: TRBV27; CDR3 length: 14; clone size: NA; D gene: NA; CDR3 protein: CASSPVGKYYEQYF; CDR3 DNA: TGTGCCAGCAGCCCCGTGGGCAAATACTACGAGCAGTACTTC
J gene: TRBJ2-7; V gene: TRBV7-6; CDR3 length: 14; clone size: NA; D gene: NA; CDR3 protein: CASSLGAPGDEQYF; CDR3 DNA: TGTGCCAGCAGCTTAGGGGCCCCGGGGGACGAGCAGTACTTC
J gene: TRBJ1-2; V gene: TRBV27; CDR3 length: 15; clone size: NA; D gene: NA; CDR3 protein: CASSPTDRINYGYTF; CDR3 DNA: TGTGCCAGCAGTCCAACAGACAGGATTAACTATGGCTACACCTTC
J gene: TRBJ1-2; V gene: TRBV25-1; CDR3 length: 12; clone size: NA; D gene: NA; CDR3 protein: CASTGHTYGYTF; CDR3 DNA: TGTGCCAGCACGGGACACACATATGGCTACACCTTC
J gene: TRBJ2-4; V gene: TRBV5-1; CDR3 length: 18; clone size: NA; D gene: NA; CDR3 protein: CASSLEPSGWSTKNIQYF; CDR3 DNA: TGCGCCAGCAGCTTGGAGCCCTCAGGGTGGAGTACCAAAAACATTCAGTACTTC
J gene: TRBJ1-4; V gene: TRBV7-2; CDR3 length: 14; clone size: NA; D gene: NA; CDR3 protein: CASRRASTNEKLFF; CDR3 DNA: TGTGCCAGCAGGCGGGCGTCAACTAATGAAAAACTGTTTTTT
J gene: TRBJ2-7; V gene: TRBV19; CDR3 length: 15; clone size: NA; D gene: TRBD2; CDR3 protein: CASSNSGESSYEQYF; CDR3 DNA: TGTGCCAGTAGTAATAGCGGGGAGAGCTCCTACGAGCAGTACTTC
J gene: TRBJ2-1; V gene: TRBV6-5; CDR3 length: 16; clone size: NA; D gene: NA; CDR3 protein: CASSSGAGASYNEQFF; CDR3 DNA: TGTGCCAGCAGTTCTGGGGCGGGGGCCTCCTACAATGAGCAGTTCTTC
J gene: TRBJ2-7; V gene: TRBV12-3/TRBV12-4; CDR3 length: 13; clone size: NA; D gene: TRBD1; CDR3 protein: CASSWTGESEQYF; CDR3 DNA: TGTGCCAGCAGTTGGACAGGGGAGAGCGAGCAGTACTTC
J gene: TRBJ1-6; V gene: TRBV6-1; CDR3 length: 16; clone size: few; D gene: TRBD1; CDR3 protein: CASSELSGQAVSPLHF; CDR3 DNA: TGTGCCAGCAGTGAATTATCAGGACAGGCGGTTTCACCCCTCCACTTT
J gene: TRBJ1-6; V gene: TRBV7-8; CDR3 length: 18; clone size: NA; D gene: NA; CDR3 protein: CASSSTWEAGIYFSPLHF; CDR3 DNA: TGTGCCAGCAGCTCGACCTGGGAGGCAGGGATTTACTTTTCACCCCTCCACTTT
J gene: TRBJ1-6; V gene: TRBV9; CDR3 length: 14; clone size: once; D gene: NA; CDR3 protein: CASSVRDGRSPLHF; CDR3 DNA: TGTGCCAGCAGCGTGCGGGACGGGAGGTCACCCCTCCACTTT
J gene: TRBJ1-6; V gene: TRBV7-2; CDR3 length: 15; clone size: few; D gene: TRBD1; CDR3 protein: CASSMTGGENSPLHF; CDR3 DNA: TGTGCCAGCAGCATGACAGGGGGCGAAAATTCACCCCTCCACTTT
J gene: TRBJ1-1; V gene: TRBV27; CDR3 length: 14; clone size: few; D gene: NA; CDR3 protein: CASSSQPPQGEAFF; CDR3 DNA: TGTGCCAGCAGTTCCCAACCCCCCCAGGGGGAAGCTTTCTTT